The 30 T cell receptor beta chains below were found in one sample sequenced in a study of T-cell memory formation after mild COVID-19. TCRdb processed the 5' RACE reads anew with MiXCR; each CDR3 protein has one entry. The sample shows around 390,000 distinct CDR3 sequences, approximately 15% of them seen only once. The sequenced material came from PBMCs or a T cell subset sorted from them (not recorded which). The receptors here all came from a man aged 18 to 29 who had mild COVID-19 (a few samples of this study predate the infection). Cell type and time point are not known.

The chain couples TRBV5-1 to TRBJ2-1; weak D call: TRBD1 (6 bases). Germline CDR1 reads SGHRS; CDR2 reads YFSETQ. The length of the CDR3 is 14 residues. The germline V and J ends were trimmed by 0 bases and 9 bases, with 13 bases remaining between them. In nucleotides, the CDR3 is TGCGCCAGCAGCTTGGACAGGGAGCAGGGTGAGCAGTTCTTC. This encodes CASSLDREQGEQFF.

The rearrangement joins TRBV20-1 to TRBJ1-4; D gene ambiguous. Germline CDR1 is DFQATT and CDR2 is SNEGSKA (reference sequence). The CDR3 length is 13 residues. The V end lost 0 bases, the J end lost 5 bases, and 7 bases lay between the germline ends. The chain's CDR3 is CSARENTNEKLFF. CDR3 nucleotides: TGCAGTGCTAGAGAGAACACGAATGAAAAACTGTTTTTT.

The rearrangement uses TRBV20-1 and TRBJ1-5, with D hard to call. The germline V gene has CDR1 DFQATT and CDR2 SNEGSKA (reference sequence). The CDR3 is 16 residues long. With 0 bases removed from V and 5 bases from J, the gap between germline ends came to 17 bases. CDR3 residues: CSARDEMTRYDQPQHF. The DNA of the CDR3 is TGCAGTGCTAGAGATGAGATGACGCGGTACGATCAGCCCCAGCATTTT.

V is TRBV7-9 and J is TRBJ1-1, with TRBD1 matching 8 bases. J lost 11 bases, V lost 6 bases, and 5 bases had no gene match. The CDR3 contains 11 residues. Germline CDR1 and CDR2: SEHNR and FQNEAQ (reference sequence). The CDR3 here is CASRLDRVAFF. CDR3 DNA sequence: TGTGCCAGCAGGCTGGACAGGGTCGCTTTCTTT.

V and J are TRBV9 and TRBJ2-2; 8 nucleotides align to TRBD1. This CDR3 contains 17 residues. Germline V gene lookup returns CDR1 SGDLS and CDR2 YYNGEE. After removal of 0 bases from V and 3 bases from J, the junction contained 7 bases not matched to a gene. CDR3 DNA sequence: TGTGCCAGCAGCGTAGGTTTCGAGACAGGGGACACCGGGGAGCTGTTTTTT. This gives the protein CASSVGFETGDTGELFF.

This clonotype was recorded a few times. The chain links TRBV6-5 to TRBJ1-5; D might be TRBD1 (6 bases). There are 15 residues in the CDR3. Trimming removed 2 bases at V and 1 base at J, with 9 bases between. Germline assignment: CDR1 MNHEY and CDR2 SVGAGI. DNA of the CDR3: TGTGCCAGCAGTTACGGGGGGGCCAGCAATCAGCCCCAGCATTTT. It translates to CASSYGGASNQPQHF.

V gene TRBV4-3 combines with J gene TRBJ1-6; no definite D call. This CDR3 comprises 16 residues. V was shortened by 6 bases and J by 9 bases, with 21 bases between the two germline ends. The germline V gene encodes CDR1 LGHNA and CDR2 YSLEER. CDR3 nucleotides: TGCGCCAGCAGACCCGCGGTCGGGGTGTTAGGTTCACCCCTCCACTTT. Protein sequence: CASRPAVGVLGSPLHF.

This clonotype appeared a few times. This sequence joins TRBV7-2 and TRBJ1-5; D uncertain. Deletions cut 1 base from V and 9 bases from J, with 7 bases between. Per germline, CDR1 SGHTA and CDR2 FQGNSA. This CDR3 has 12 amino acids. The CDR3: CASSLGWGPQHF. Written as DNA, the CDR3 is TGTGCCAGCAGCTTAGGGTGGGGGCCCCAGCATTTT.

The chain links TRBV6-5 to TRBJ2-7; 7 bases align to TRBD1. Germline-derived CDR1 and CDR2 are MNHEY and SVGAGI. After removal of 6 bases from V and 3 bases from J, the junction contained 8 bases not matched to a gene. This CDR3 is built from 14 residues. This chain's CDR3 is CASSRQGQGYEQYF. The DNA for the CDR3 is TGTGCCAGCAGCCGACAGGGTCAGGGCTACGAGCAGTACTTC.

There are a few counts of this clonotype. The chain employs TRBV6-2 or TRBV6-3 and TRBJ2-3; TRBD1 agrees at 7 bases. The CDR3 loop spans 13 amino acids. Looked up from germline, CDR1 is MNHEY and CDR2 is SVGEGT. The V and J ends lost 7 bases and 8 bases, in that order; junction bases with no gene match: 9. CDR3 amino acids: CASTTTGQGTQYF. In DNA, the CDR3 is TGTGCCAGCACTACGACAGGGCAAGGTACGCAGTATTTT.

CDR3 nucleotide sequence: TGTGCCATCGAGGGACAGAACTACGAGCAGTACTTC. The encoded protein is CAIEGQNYEQYF. J is TRBJ2-7 and V is TRBV5-8; the match to TRBD1 covers 7 bases. Per the germline V gene, CDR1 is SGHTS and CDR2 is YDEGEE. CDR3 length equals 12 residues. V shed 9 bases and J 3 bases; nucleotides not matched to a gene: 6.

Only a few counts were recorded for this clonotype. The chain employs TRBV6-2 or TRBV6-3 and TRBJ2-2; D is uncertain. V was trimmed by 7 bases and J by 5 bases, leaving 14 bases between them. Germline V CDR1 and CDR2: MNHEY, SVGEGT. There are 14 residues in the CDR3. The DNA for the CDR3 is TGTGCCAGCATCCTACGACCCGGGACCGGGGAGCTGTTTTTT. Residues: CASILRPGTGELFF.

This clonotype was counted between two and nine times. The chain has TRBV6-6 and TRBJ1-3; 8 bases line up with TRBD1. V dropped 0 bases and J dropped 0; count of bases not matched to a gene: 16. The germline gives CDR1 MNHNY, CDR2 SVGAGI (reference sequence). The CDR3 has 21 residues. CDR3 bases: TGTGCCAGCAGTTACTCGCCCACAGGGGGACCCCGAACATTCTCTGGAAACACCATATATTTT. Translating gives CASSYSPTGGPRTFSGNTIYF.

The chain carries TRBV4-3 and TRBJ1-2; D call uncertain. V was trimmed by 6 bases and J by 1 base, leaving 12 bases between them. Per germline, CDR1 LGHNA and CDR2 YSLEER. The CDR3 runs 14 residues. CDR3 loop: CASRRLGDNYGYTF. CDR3 DNA sequence: TGCGCCAGCAGACGCCTCGGGGATAACTATGGCTACACCTTC.

The rearrangement links TRBV5-4 to TRBJ2-7; either TRBD1 or TRBD2 may supply D (5 bases each). V was clipped by 2 bases and J by 6 bases, with 12 bases between them. The CDR3 consists of 13 residues. Germline-derived CDR1 and CDR2 are SGHNT and YYREEE (reference sequence). CDR3: CASSFRGGGEQYF. The CDR3 DNA is TGTGCCAGCAGCTTTCGGGGCGGCGGCGAGCAGTACTTC.

This clonotype has more than one count but fewer than ten. In DNA, the CDR3 is TGCGCCAGCAGCCAAGTCGGGACAGGGGCCGGGGAGCTGTTTTTT. It yields the protein CASSQVGTGAGELFF. The chain is built from TRBV4-3 and TRBJ2-2; TRBD1 matches 10 bases. Unmatched junction bases numbered 2, after V lost 1 base and J lost 6 bases. Germline-derived CDR1 and CDR2 are LGHNA and YSLEER. The CDR3 length is 15 residues.

This clonotype was counted only a few times. The chain combines TRBV12-3 or TRBV12-4 with TRBJ2-3, with 7 bases identical to TRBD2. The CDR3 length is 15 residues. Germline trimming cut 3 bases from V and 5 bases from J; bases unmatched to any gene: 8. CDR3 residues: CASSFLARGRDTQYF. The CDR3 bases are TGTGCCAGCAGTTTCCTAGCGCGGGGGAGAGATACGCAGTATTTT.

The chain employs TRBV2 and TRBJ2-3, with 10 bases matching TRBD2. CDR1 and CDR2 from the germline V gene are SNHLY and FYNNEI. Losses at the gene ends were 7 bases for V and 8 bases for J; bases not matched to a gene: 18. This CDR3 has 17 amino acids. CDR3 residues: CASKLSGGEAQIRTQYF. In DNA form, the CDR3 reads TGTGCCAGCAAATTAAGCGGGGGGGAAGCACAGATACGTACGCAGTATTTT.

CDR3 in amino acids: CASSLVSAPNSPLHF. CDR3 DNA sequence: TGTGCCAGCAGCTTAGTGTCAGCGCCCAATTCACCCCTCCACTTT. The chain has TRBV11-2 and TRBJ1-6; unclear D gene. V lost 1 base and J 7 bases, leaving 11 bases between the germline ends. The CDR3 runs 15 residues. CDR1 is SGHAT and CDR2 is FQNNGV in the germline V gene.

The V call is TRBV12-5, the J call TRBJ2-7, with TRBD2 matching over 12 bases. The CDR3 is 21 amino acids. Unmatched junction bases numbered 15, after V lost 0 bases and J lost 0 bases. The germline V gene encodes CDR1 LGHNT and CDR2 FRNRAP. Written as DNA, the CDR3 is TGTGCTAGTGGTTTGGTACGGTCTGGGACTAGCGGGCTGAGGAGCTCCTACGAGCAGTACTTC. This translates into CASGLVRSGTSGLRSSYEQYF.

The J gene is TRBJ2-1, the V gene TRBV28; 9 nucleotides agree with TRBD1. V lost 6 bases to trimming and J lost 9 bases; unmatched junction nucleotides: 12. This CDR3 comprises 15 residues. Germline V gene data show CDR1 as MDHEN and CDR2 as SYDVKM. The CDR3 is CASRLQTGGLGEQFF. The CDR3 region has the DNA TGTGCCAGCAGATTGCAGACAGGGGGATTGGGTGAGCAGTTCTTC.

The J gene is TRBJ2-3, the V gene TRBV10-1, with a tentative D call TRBD1 (5 bases). Germline V gene data show CDR1 as WNHNN and CDR2 as SYGVQD (reference sequence). There are 15 residues in the CDR3. Deletions cut 3 bases from V and 1 base from J, with 11 bases between. The CDR3 bases are TGCGCCAGCAGTGAAGGGGTGGTGGGCACAGATACGCAGTATTTT. Translated, it gives CASSEGVVGTDTQYF.

This clonotype was counted only a few times. The chain carries TRBV5-1 and TRBJ1-2; D uncertain. The CDR3 spans 14 residues. Trimming removed 1 base from V and 4 bases from J, with 11 bases in between. Germline assignment: CDR1 SGHRS and CDR2 YFSETQ. The CDR3 spells CASSLLTGFYGYTF. In DNA form, the CDR3 reads TGCGCCAGCAGCTTGCTTACTGGGTTCTATGGCTACACCTTC.

This sequence joins TRBV7-9 and TRBJ2-4, with unresolved D. Trimming cost V 3 bases and J 7 bases, with 7 bases left between them. The germline gives CDR1 SEHNR, CDR2 FQNEAQ (reference sequence). This CDR3 comprises 12 residues. The CDR3 loop is CASSFGPNIQYF. The CDR3 DNA sequence: TGTGCCAGCAGCTTCGGGCCGAACATTCAGTACTTC.

The rearrangement joins TRBV4-3 to TRBJ2-7; D is perhaps TRBD2 (6 bases). Germline V gene sequence: CDR1 LGHNA, CDR2 YSLEER. V lost 3 bases and J lost 0, with 24 bases in between. This CDR3 region has 19 residues. The CDR3 bases are TGCGCCAGCAGCCAGGGGGGAGTTGGCGGCGGCGAAAGCTCCTACGAGCAGTACTTC. Its protein product is CASSQGGVGGGESSYEQYF.

The CDR3 is CAWTTGVGYTF. The CDR3 DNA follows: TGTGCCTGGACTACAGGGGTTGGCTACACCTTC. The chain is built from TRBV30 and TRBJ1-2; the match to TRBD1 covers 7 bases. The CDR3 is 11 amino acids. V gave up 4 bases and J gave up 7 bases; unmatched junction bases: 3. Germline assignment: CDR1 GTSNPN and CDR2 SVGIG (reference sequence).

The chain is built from TRBV10-3 and TRBJ2-5; D could derive from TRBD1 or TRBD2 (5 bases each). V dropped 0 bases and J dropped 5 bases, with 13 bases sitting between them. CDR3 size: 15 residues. Germline V gives CDR1 ENHRY, CDR2 SYGVKD. The chain's CDR3 is CAISESEGLGETQYF. The CDR3 nucleotides read TGTGCCATCAGTGAGTCCGAGGGGCTTGGGGAGACCCAGTACTTC.

The chain uses TRBV4-1 and TRBJ2-4; no clear D. Trimming took off 1 base at V and 1 base at J, with 17 bases between the two ends. In germline, CDR1 is MGHRA, CDR2 YSYEKL. The CDR3 consists of 18 residues. DNA of the CDR3: TGCGCCAGCAGCCAAGCGCCTGGGATGGACCCGGCCAAAAACATTCAGTACTTC. Protein: CASSQAPGMDPAKNIQYF.

CDR3 DNA sequence: TGTGCCACCAGTGAATTTGAAGGGGGCAATGAGCAGTTCTTC. Amino acid sequence: CATSEFEGGNEQFF. The chain links TRBV24-1 to TRBJ2-1; TRBD1 is a possible D gene (6 bases). This CDR3 is 14 amino acids long. Trimming took 4 bases from V and 6 from J, leaving 12 bases between them. Per the germline V gene, CDR1 is KGHDR and CDR2 is SFDVKD.

This clonotype came up a few times. The chain joins TRBV4-3 to TRBJ2-2; D might be TRBD1 or TRBD2, each matching 5 bases. The germline V gene encodes CDR1 LGHNA and CDR2 YSLEER. This CDR3 is 16 amino acids long. Trimming stripped 0 bases from V and 5 bases from J, with 13 bases between. The CDR3 bases are TGCGCCAGCAGCCAAGAAGGCCCGGGGCATACCGGGGAGCTGTTTTTT. This translates into CASSQEGPGHTGELFF.